The present T cell receptor (beta chain) was sequenced within a study of cytomegalovirus exposure and HLA in healthy donors. PCR amplification relied on 60 Vbeta primers (plus 13 Jbeta primers). Per the original methods: Unique TCR beta chains totaled some 80 million in a later count, with roughly 10 million of them shared. Method: immunoSEQ multiplex PCR; TCRdb's copy keeps in-frame clones and lacks some. V and J calls and clone size are as listed in that table; D and trimming were resolved from the DNA. The table records 100,000 to 150,000 clones, roughly 15% of them present only once. Study-level findings and limits: Earlier findings revealed that most TCR beta V segments proved productive either about 87% or about 30% of the time. In a later analysis, a missense DCLRE1C variant was linked to TCR beta V- and J-gene trimming.

On this clone itself: Its cognate antigen is unknown.

The germline gives CDR1 MNHNS, CDR2 SASEGT. V was clipped by 4 bases and J by 0 bases, with 9 bases between them. This CDR3 comprises 14 residues. The sequencing sample was made of PBMCs. V is TRBV6-1 and J is TRBJ1-1; a weak D match, TRBD1 (6 bases). The source of this sequence is a female donor in good health and CMV-seropositive. The CDR3 DNA follows: TGTGCCAGCAGTGCGACAGGAATGAACACTGAAGCTTTCTTT. Encoded protein: CASSATGMNTEAFF.